This T cell receptor beta chain stems from a study of technical replicates of blood from a handful of donors. J gave up 4 bases and V 4 bases, and 5 bases lay outside the gene matches. Germline loops: CDR1 MGHRA, CDR2 YSYEKL. This CDR3 spans 14 amino acids. Libraries were prepared by immunoSEQ multiplex PCR; TCRdb keeps only in-frame clonotypes and omits some of them. The sample contains some 49,000 clones, approximately 90% of which appear only once. The specimen sequenced was PBMCs. The V gene is TRBV4-1, the J gene TRBJ2-7; 9 nucleotides match TRBD1. The source is a human donor in good health. Some clones in this sample may be carry-over from other donors' samples. The CDR3 protein is CASSLGQGRYEQYF. CDR3 in DNA: TGCGCCAGCAGCCTAGGACAGGGGAGGTACGAGCAGTACTTC.